This TCR beta chain was profiled in a study of T-cell memory formation after mild COVID-19. Study in general: Largely donor-specific sequence clusters came from two donors.

Germline V lookup: CDR1 SNHLY, CDR2 FYNNEI. The CDR3 spans 13 residues. V was trimmed by 4 bases and J by 1 base, leaving 7 bases between them. This clonotype was counted between two and nine times. MiXCR was run by TCRdb on the 5' RACE reads, yielding one entry per CDR3 protein. The sample includes 550,000 to 650,000 distinct CDR3 sequences, roughly 17% of them seen just once. Specimen: PBMCs or a T cell subset sorted from them (not recorded which). The receptor was isolated from an adult woman who had mild COVID-19 (a few samples of this study predate the infection). Cell type and time point are not known. The J gene is TRBJ1-1, the V gene TRBV2; D not resolved. The CDR3 DNA follows: TGTGCCAGCAGTGGACAAACGAACACTGAAGCTTTCTTT. Translated: CASSGQTNTEAFF.